These 22 T cell receptor beta chains originate from one sample sequenced in a study of lymphopenia after photon versus proton radiotherapy. Profiling relied on immunoSEQ multiplex PCR, and the TCRdb table lists in-frame clones only, not all of them. The sample lists 25,000 to 30,000 clones; 81% were seen once. The sample here was peripheral blood, taken from a patient treated with photon-based radiotherapy. Receptors originate from a man aged 50-60 years with gastric cancer.

The J gene is TRBJ2-3, the V gene TRBV7-3, with a tentative D call TRBD1 (5 bases). Germline V gives CDR1 SGHTA, CDR2 FQGTGA. Trimming removed 2 bases from V and 8 bases from J, with 8 bases in between. The CDR3 totals 12 residues. This CDR3 is CASSLGAVTQYF. CDR3 sequence (DNA): TGTGCCAGCAGCTTAGGGGCGGTTACGCAGTATTTT.

V and J are TRBV6-5 and TRBJ2-3; D is perhaps TRBD1 (6 bases). Germline V gene sequence: CDR1 MNHEY, CDR2 SVGAGI. The CDR3 length is 15 residues. V lost 10 bases and J 0 bases, leaving 17 bases between the germline ends. The CDR3 reads CATSGGTRSTDTQYF. The CDR3 DNA reads as TGTGCCACCTCCGGTGGGACACGGAGCACAGATACGCAGTATTTT.

There are many counts of this clone. The V gene is TRBV5-1, the J gene TRBJ1-2, with unresolved D. The V gene's germline CDR1 is SGHRS and CDR2 YFSETQ. The CDR3 has 14 residues. Trimming shortened V by 2 bases and J by 5 bases, and 13 bases separated the two germline ends. DNA of the CDR3: TGCGCCAGCAGCTTAATGTCGGAGACGTATGGCTACACCTTC. It specifies CASSLMSETYGYTF.

The genes are TRBV5-1 and TRBJ2-3; D is ambiguous. With 1 base removed from V and 3 bases from J, the gap between germline ends came to 12 bases. CDR3 size: 15 residues. Germline-derived CDR1 and CDR2 are SGHRS and YFSETQ. CDR3: CASSLFGTHTDTQYF. The CDR3 nucleotides are TGCGCCAGCAGCTTGTTTGGTACTCATACAGATACGCAGTATTTT.

This clone has a handful of counts. The chain is built from TRBV19 and TRBJ1-6; 7 bases align to TRBD1. V shed 4 bases and J 10 bases; nucleotides not matched to a gene: 4. This CDR3 is built from 13 residues. Per germline, CDR1 LNHDA and CDR2 SQIVND (reference sequence). CDR3 protein: CASSNRGRSPLHF. The CDR3 region has the DNA TGTGCCAGTAGTAACAGGGGTCGGTCACCCCTCCACTTT. The full variable domain, with the rest looked up from reference TRBV19 and TRBJ1-6, is DGGITQSPKYLFRKEGQNVTLSCEQNLNHDAMYWYRQDPGQGLRLIYYSQIVNDFQKGDIAEGYSVSREKKESFPLTVTSAQKNPTAFYLCASSNRGRSPLHFGNGTRLTVT.

The genes are TRBV18 and TRBJ2-2, with D perhaps matching TRBD1 (5 bases). Trimming took 1 base from V and 4 from J, leaving 13 bases between them. The length of the CDR3 is 16 residues. The germline V gene has CDR1 KGHSH and CDR2 LQKENI. The CDR3 coding sequence is TGTGCCAGCTCACCACTACAGGCGCAGGCCACCGGGGAGCTGTTTTTT. This translates into CASSPLQAQATGELFF.

This clone was seen only a few times. V and J are TRBV7-9 and TRBJ1-3; D not resolved. V dropped 2 bases and J dropped 0 bases, with 8 bases sitting between them. Germline CDR1 reads SEHNR; CDR2 reads FQNEAQ (reference sequence). This CDR3 comprises 15 residues. The CDR3 spells CASSLNSGSGNTIYF. In DNA, the CDR3 is TGTGCCAGCAGCTTAAACAGCGGCTCTGGAAACACCATATATTTT.

The gene calls are TRBV6-6 and TRBJ2-2, with 10 bases identical to TRBD1. V lost 5 bases and J lost 6; bases outside the gene matches: 9. Germline loops: CDR1 MNHNY, CDR2 SVGAGI (reference sequence). CDR3 length equals 16 residues. This CDR3 is CASSSPGQGRAGELFF. DNA for the CDR3: TGTGCCAGCAGTAGTCCGGGACAGGGGAGGGCCGGGGAGCTGTTTTTT.

A single count supports this clone. The J gene is TRBJ1-2, the V gene TRBV9; TRBD1 is a possible D gene (6 bases). Germline V gene data show CDR1 as SGDLS and CDR2 as YYNGEE. The CDR3 covers 16 residues. The V end was cut by 3 bases, the J end by 3 bases, with 18 bases between. The CDR3 loop reads CASSAPLQGRDYGYTF. As DNA, the CDR3 is TGTGCCAGCAGCGCCCCCTTACAGGGAAGGGACTATGGCTACACCTTC.

This rearrangement joins TRBV21-1 to TRBJ2-2; the listed D gene, TRBD1, was not tested against the DNA. TRBV21-1 represents a pseudogene. The CDR3 runs 13 residues. Here the CDR3 reads CATQDRNTGELFF. In DNA, the CDR3 is TGTGCCACCCAGGACAGGAACACCGGGGAGCTGTTTTTT.

This chain uses TRBV5-3 with TRBJ2-1; D gene uncertain. TRBV5-3 counts as an open reading frame of uncertain function. The CDR3 is made up of 15 amino acids. V was cut by 3 bases and J by 2 bases, with 12 bases left in between. The CDR3: CARSSDHKTYNEQFF. CDR3 in DNA: TGTGCCAGAAGCTCAGACCACAAAACCTACAATGAGCAGTTCTTC.

This chain connects TRBV18 to TRBJ2-7; TRBD2 agrees at 10 bases. The germline V gene has CDR1 KGHSH and CDR2 LQKENI. V gave up 5 bases and J gave up 2 bases; unmatched junction bases: 0. There are 13 residues in the CDR3. The CDR3 sequence: CASSSGGAYEQYF. CDR3 sequence (DNA): TGTGCCAGCTCAAGCGGGGGGGCCTACGAGCAGTACTTC.

The V gene is TRBV6-5, the J gene TRBJ1-2; D not certain. The CDR3 is 11 amino acids. Germline V lookup: CDR1 MNHEY, CDR2 SVGAGI. The germline V and J ends were trimmed by 3 bases and 7 bases, with 6 bases remaining between them. CDR3 sequence reads: CASSYLGGYTF. In DNA, the CDR3 is TGTGCCAGCAGTTATCTGGGTGGCTACACCTTC.

The rearrangement links TRBV30 to TRBJ2-3, with D uncertain. The germline V gene has CDR1 GTSNPN and CDR2 SVGIG (reference sequence). The CDR3 sequence is 14 residues long. The germline V and J ends were trimmed by 0 bases and 4 bases, with 11 bases remaining between them. For the CDR3, the DNA is TGTGCCTGGAGTGTACTTAACTCGGCAGATACGCAGTATTTT. Its translation: CAWSVLNSADTQYF. Variable domain in full (rest from reference TRBV30 and TRBJ2-3): SQTIHQWPATLVQPVGSPLSLECTVEGTSNPNLYWYRQAAGRGLQLLFYSVGIGQISSEVPQNLSASRPQDRQFILSSKKLLLSDSGFYLCAWSVLNSADTQYFGPGTRLTVL.

V and J are TRBV25-1 and TRBJ2-7, with a possible D match to TRBD2 (6 bases). Per germline, CDR1 MGHDK and CDR2 SYGVNS. CDR3 length: 15 residues. V lost 4 bases, J lost 0 bases, and 13 bases lay in between. The DNA of the CDR3 is TGTGCCAGCAGTGTGGAGGGGCCGATCTCCTACGAGCAGTACTTC. This sequence encodes CASSVEGPISYEQYF.

This chain joins TRBV30 and TRBJ2-2; 11 nucleotides align to TRBD1. CDR3 length: 16 amino acids. V lost 6 bases to trimming and J lost 5 bases; unmatched junction nucleotides: 11. Germline CDR1 is GTSNPN and CDR2 is SVGIG (reference sequence). The CDR3 sequence: CACTRTGTGGTGELFF. The CDR3 nucleotides read TGTGCCTGTACAAGAACCGGGACAGGGGGGACCGGGGAGCTGTTTTTT.

This clone showed up just a few times. The rearrangement links TRBV27 to TRBJ2-7; possible D gene TRBD2, 6 bases. Deletions cut 7 bases from V and 0 bases from J, with 10 bases between. Germline V gives CDR1 MNHEY, CDR2 SMNVEV (reference sequence). The CDR3 consists of 13 residues. Written as DNA, the CDR3 is TGTGCCAGCATGGGCGGGGCCTCCTACGAGCAGTACTTC. Translation: CASMGGASYEQYF.

In this sample, this clone turned up many times. The V call is TRBV11-2, the J call TRBJ1-6; a possible D gene is TRBD1 (5 bases). Trimming cost V 2 bases and J 5 bases, with 13 bases left between them. Looked up from germline, CDR1 is SGHAT and CDR2 is FQNNGV. The CDR3 covers 16 residues. CDR3 sequence (DNA): TGTGCCAGCAGCTTACCTCGGGGGGGAAATAATTCACCCCTCCACTTT. As protein: CASSLPRGGNNSPLHF.

The gene calls are TRBV5-1 and TRBJ2-2; possible D gene TRBD2, 5 bases. Germline V gene lookup returns CDR1 SGHRS and CDR2 YFSETQ. With 4 bases removed from V and 0 bases from J, the gap between germline ends came to 19 bases. This CDR3 is 18 amino acids long. In DNA, the CDR3 is TGCGCCAGCAGCCCCCAACCTCGAGGGCTAGCGAACACCGGGGAGCTGTTTTTT. Encoded protein: CASSPQPRGLANTGELFF.

V and J are TRBV14 and TRBJ1-6, with 11 nucleotides matching TRBD1. The CDR3 covers 14 residues. Germline-derived CDR1 and CDR2 are SGHDN and FVKESK. The V gene end was trimmed by 4 bases and the J gene end by 9 bases; junction bases not matched to a gene: 2. CDR3 DNA: TGTGCCAGCAGCCGGGACAGGGGGACTTCACCCCTCCACTTT. It is translated as CASSRDRGTSPLHF. Based on the CDR3 plus reference TRBV14 and TRBJ1-6, the full variable domain is EAGVTQFPSHSVIEKGQTVTLRCDPISGHDNLYWYRRVMGKEIKFLLHFVKESKQDESGMPNNRFLAERTGGTYSTLKVQPAELEDSGVYFCASSRDRGTSPLHFGNGTRLTVT.

The chain employs TRBV2 and TRBJ2-7; either TRBD1 or TRBD2 may fit D (5 bases each). Germline values: CDR1 SNHLY, CDR2 FYNNEI. CDR3 length: 13 amino acids. V gave up 7 bases and J gave up 5 bases, with 15 bases separating them. The CDR3 DNA follows: TGTGCCAGCATGGGGGACGAGGTCGACGAGCAGTACGTC. It is translated as CASMGDEVDEQYV.

This clone was detected a few times. The gene calls are TRBV30 and TRBJ2-5; D possibly corresponds to TRBD1 (7 bases). The CDR3 runs 13 residues. V was pared by 5 bases and J by 5 bases, with 15 bases between. Germline V gene lookup returns CDR1 GTSNPN and CDR2 SVGIG (reference sequence). The CDR3: CAWDRDFIETQYF. DNA for the CDR3: TGTGCCTGGGACAGGGACTTTATCGAGACCCAGTACTTC.